The 31 T cell receptor beta chains given below trace back to one sample, sequenced in a study of tumor and adjacent non-tumor tissue in lung cancer. A modified ARM-PCR protocol with three rounds of nested PCR amplified TCRbeta. TCRdb re-derived calls from the multiplex PCR reads in MiXCR, one entry per CDR3 protein. The sample yields roughly 67,000 distinct CDR3 sequences, 65% to 80% seen once. RNA was extracted from bulk tissue without any cell sorting. This non-tumor lung sample came from over 3 cm beyond the tumor edge. The sequenced sample was distant non-tumor lung tissue. The receptor source for this set is a man in his 60s with non-small cell lung cancer.

The rearrangement links TRBV13 to TRBJ2-1; 11 nucleotides line up with TRBD2. Germline V gene sequence: CDR1 PRHDT, CDR2 FYEKMQ (reference sequence). V lost 0 bases, J lost 7 bases, and 2 bases stayed unmatched. The CDR3 runs 15 residues. CDR3 in DNA: TGTGCCAGCAGCTTAGGGACTAGCGGGAATAATGAGCAGTTCTTC. Translating gives CASSLGTSGNNEQFF.

Regarding this clonotype: As the CDR3 is not closed by the conserved phenylalanine or tryptophan, this likely results from a read error. The genes are TRBV6-1 and TRBJ2-6; TRBD1 matches 8 bases. CDR3 length equals 16 residues. Germline lookup yields CDR1 MNHNS and CDR2 SASEGT. The CDR3 DNA reads TGTGCCAGGAATCAGGGGGCATTCTCTGGGGGCAACGTCCTGACTTTA. Translating it yields CARNQGAFSGGNVLTL.

In regard to this clonotype: One base away lies a much larger clone, so this may be a sequencing read error. V usage is TRBV28 and J usage is TRBJ1-2; no firm D call. Trimming cost V 8 bases and J 4 bases, with 11 bases left between them. Germline loops: CDR1 MDHEN, CDR2 SYDVKM. This CDR3 spans 12 amino acids. The CDR3 spells CASGPEAYGYTF. Here the CDR3 DNA reads TGTGCCAGCGGTCCCGAGGCCTATGGCTACACCTTC.

This clonotype was picked up a small number of times. The junction departs from the called germline gene at one end, perhaps through a read error. The J gene is TRBJ2-7, the V gene TRBV7-8, with 7 bases identical to TRBD1. Germline values: CDR1 SGHVS, CDR2 FQNEAQ. The CDR3 is 14 residues long. In nucleotides, the CDR3 is TGTGTCAGCAGCAAAACGACAGGGAATCACGAGCAGTACTTC. It specifies CVSSKTTGNHEQYF.

In regard to this clonotype: The germline gene is not matched at one end of the junction; a read error may be the cause. The chain carries TRBV4-1 and TRBJ2-4; D perhaps matches TRBD1 (6 bases). The CDR3 is 15 amino acids. Germline-derived CDR1 and CDR2 are MGHRA and YSYEKL. CDR3 residues: CASSQEHVTGNIPYF. The CDR3 DNA reads as TGTGCCAGCAGCCAAGAGCATGTGACAGGCAACATTCCGTACTTC.

Details on this clonotype: An end of the junction does not agree with germline; a read error may underlie this. V is TRBV10-2 and J is TRBJ2-3, with D perhaps TRBD1 or TRBD2 (5 bases each). Germline V gene data show CDR1 as WSHSY and CDR2 as SAAADI. The CDR3 is 14 residues long. The CDR3 DNA reads TGCGCCAGCACTGAGGTGGGGGTCACAGATACGCAGTATTTT. It translates to CASTEVGVTDTQYF.

This clonotype showed up just once. The junction departs from the called germline gene at one end, perhaps through a read error. This chain uses TRBV28 with TRBJ1-6; possible D gene TRBD1, 5 bases. Looked up from germline, CDR1 is MDHEN and CDR2 is SYDVKM. The CDR3 spans 16 residues. The CDR3 sequence: CSSSPTGGTGNSPLHF. The CDR3, as DNA: TGTTCCAGTAGCCCCACGGGCGGGACGGGTAATTCACCCCTCCACTTT.

Comments on this clonotype: Compared with germline, one end of the junction differs, possibly owing to a read error. The V call is TRBV29-1, the J call TRBJ2-3, with D tentatively TRBD2 (5 bases). The CDR3 loop spans 14 amino acids. Germline lookup yields CDR1 SQVTM and CDR2 ANQGSEA. This chain's CDR3 is CSARSARGADTQCF. CDR3 bases: TGTAGCGCCCGCTCTGCTCGAGGTGCGGATACGCAGTGTTTT.

About this clonotype: The junction differs from germline at one of its ends, possibly a read error. The rearrangement links TRBV5-1 to TRBJ2-1; a weak D match, TRBD1 (5 bases). This CDR3 comprises 16 residues. Germline V lookup: CDR1 SGHRS, CDR2 YFSETQ. In nucleotides, the CDR3 is TGCGCCAGCAGCTTGGACTACAGGTCCGTCTACAGTGAGCAGTTCTTC. This encodes CASSLDYRSVYSEQFF. The variable domain in full, completed from reference TRBV5-1 and TRBJ2-1, reads KAGVTQTPRYLIKTRGQQVTLSCSPISGHRSVSWYQQTPGQGLQFLFEYFSETQRNKGNFPGRFSGRQFSNSRSEMNVSTLELGDSALYLCASSLDYRSVYSEQFFGPGTRLTVL.

There are a few counts of this clonotype. The chain recombines TRBV6-5 with TRBJ2-7; D gene uncertain. Germline CDR1 reads MNHEY; CDR2 reads SVGAGI. The CDR3 consists of 14 residues. The CDR3 coding sequence is TGTGTCAGTAGCCTAAATGGGTGGCGGAACGAGCAGTACTTC. As protein: CVSSLNGWRNEQYF.

In the case of this clonotype: An end of the junction differs from the germline gene, which may be a read error. The V call is TRBV19, the J call TRBJ2-2, with D maybe TRBD2 (6 bases). Germline loops: CDR1 LNHDA, CDR2 SQIVND (reference sequence). This CDR3 is built from 18 residues. The CDR3 DNA is TGTGCCAGTAGCCCTCGAAGGTTCGCGTGGGAGGACACCGGGAAGCTGTTTTTT. This encodes CASSPRRFAWEDTGKLFF.

Of note for this clonotype: This may arise from a read error, as a much more abundant clone is one base away. This chain links TRBV7-9 with TRBJ1-1; maybe TRBD1 (5 bases). The CDR3 has 14 residues. Germline V gene lookup returns CDR1 SEHNR and CDR2 FQNEAQ (reference sequence). The CDR3 loop reads CASSWWTSNIEAFF. The CDR3 DNA sequence: TGTGCCAGCAGCTGGTGGACATCTAACATTGAAGCTTTCTTT.

For this clonotype: This sequence may be a read error, since a much larger clone differs from it by one base. The chain is built from TRBV11-2 and TRBJ2-1, with a possible D match to TRBD2 (5 bases). Germline CDR1 and CDR2: SGHAT and FQNNGV. The CDR3 has 16 amino acids. The DNA of the CDR3 is TGTGCCAGCAACTTAGATCGGCCTAGCTGGGCCAATGAGCAGTTCTTC. Residues: CASNLDRPSWANEQFF.

Note on this clonotype: No conserved phenylalanine or tryptophan is present at the end of the CDR3, so a read error is the likely explanation. The rearrangement uses TRBV5-1 and TRBJ2-4, with D tentatively TRBD2 (5 bases). In germline, CDR1 is SGHRS, CDR2 YFSETQ. The CDR3 contains 16 residues. The CDR3 DNA reads as TGCGCCAGCAGCCCTTCGGACGGTCTGAGGGAAAACAATCAGTACCTC. It yields the protein CASSPSDGLRENNQYL.

Regarding this clonotype: An end of the junction differs from the germline gene, which may be a read error. The rearrangement joins TRBV15 to TRBJ2-3, with TRBD2 matching 7 bases. This CDR3 has 17 amino acids. Per germline, CDR1 LNHNV and CDR2 YYDKDF (reference sequence). The CDR3 region has the DNA TGTGCCACCAGCAGATCAACTAGCGACACTAGCATAGATACGCAGTATTTT. Amino acid sequence: CATSRSTSDTSIDTQYF.

This clonotype was recorded a few times. Mismatch with germline at one junction end may stem from a read error. The gene calls are TRBV11-1 and TRBJ2-1, with D possibly matching TRBD2 (5 bases). The CDR3 has 15 residues. Germline CDR1 SGHAT, CDR2 FQDESV (reference sequence). The CDR3 nucleotides read TGTTCCAGCGGTTTCGACACCTATAGCACCAATGAGCAGTTATTC. This encodes CSSGFDTYSTNEQLF.

This chain connects TRBV4-2 to TRBJ2-1, with TRBD1 as a possible D gene (6 bases). From germline, CDR1 is LGHNA and CDR2 YNFKEQ. V lost 1 base, J lost 1 base, and 23 bases lay in between. The CDR3 has 20 residues. The CDR3 DNA follows: TGTGCCAGCAGCCAAGGACTTCGATTTACACAGGGTGATTCCTACAATGAGCAGTTCTTC. Its translation is CASSQGLRFTQGDSYNEQFF.

Comments on this clonotype: Mismatch with germline at one junction end may stem from a read error. The chain uses TRBV11-3 and TRBJ2-1; D is tentatively TRBD1 or TRBD2 (6 bases each). CDR3 length equals 14 residues. Germline loops: CDR1 SGHNT, CDR2 YENEEA. CDR3 nucleotide sequence: TGTGCCAGCAGCCCAGGGGAGGAGGGCAATGAGCAGCTCTTC. Residues: CASSPGEEGNEQLF.

This sequence joins TRBV4-2 and TRBJ1-5, with TRBD1 as a possible D gene (5 bases). Germline V gene lookup returns CDR1 LGHNA and CDR2 YNFKEQ. CDR3 length: 15 residues. V lost 3 bases and J lost 10, with 19 bases in between. The CDR3 loop is CASSQTGAGKHPQHF. The CDR3, as DNA: TGTGCCAGCAGCCAGACTGGGGCAGGCAAGCACCCCCAGCATTTT.

This clonotype occurred a few times. At one of its ends the junction is not consistent with the germline gene, which may arise from a read error. The chain uses TRBV29-1 and TRBJ2-5; TRBD1 is a possible D gene (6 bases). CDR3 length: 13 amino acids. CDR1 and CDR2 (germline): SQVTM, ANQGSEA. The CDR3 coding sequence is TGCAGCGTGGCGGACAGATACCGAGAGACTCAGTACTTC. Its translation is CSVADRYRETQYF.

The J gene is TRBJ2-1, the V gene TRBV6-5; D ambiguous. Germline lookup yields CDR1 MNHEY and CDR2 SVGAGI. V lost 5 bases, J lost 8 bases, and 10 bases lay in between. The CDR3 extends over 12 amino acids. CDR3 DNA sequence: TGTGCCAGCAGTAACACCGGCGATGAGCAGTTCTTC. Protein sequence: CASSNTGDEQFF.

The chain is built from TRBV7-9 and TRBJ2-7, with a possible D match to TRBD1 (6 bases). CDR3 length: 15 amino acids. CDR1 SEHNR and CDR2 FQNEAQ come from the germline V gene (reference sequence). Trimming removed 4 bases from V and 5 bases from J, with 18 bases in between. CDR3 DNA sequence: TGTGCCAGCAGCTACCGGGACACAAGAGCCCACGAGCAGTACGTC. Its translation is CASSYRDTRAHEQYV.

To note about this clonotype: A junction end diverges from the germline sequence, so it may reflect a read error. This rearrangement joins TRBV4-1 to TRBJ2-1, with 16 positions matching TRBD2. This CDR3 spans 15 amino acids. Germline values: CDR1 MGHRA, CDR2 YSYEKL. The CDR3 sequence: CASSSGLAGGVERFF. The CDR3 nucleotides are TGCGCCAGCAGCTCGGGACTAGCGGGAGGGGTTGAGCGGTTCTTC.

This clonotype was recorded only once. This chain's CDR3 is CSASVVGDSEAFF. The CDR3 coding sequence is TGCAGCGCCTCGGTAGTGGGGGACTCTGAAGCTTTCTTT. The V and J genes are TRBV29-1 and TRBJ1-1; D may be TRBD1 (5 bases). Trimming removed 7 bases from V and 6 bases from J, with 18 bases in between. This CDR3 region has 13 residues. Germline V CDR1 and CDR2: SQVTM, ANQGSEA.

This clonotype occurred a few times. One junction end does not reproduce the germline sequence, and a read error may be involved. The chain carries TRBV6-2 or TRBV6-3 and TRBJ2-1; 7 nucleotides align to TRBD2. Germline-derived CDR1 and CDR2 are MNHEY and SVGEGT. The CDR3 spans 17 residues. CDR3 loop: CASSYNIRGSFLPEQFF. In DNA, the CDR3 is TGTGCTAGCAGCTACAATATACGCGGGAGTTTCCTCCCTGAGCAGTTCTTC.

This clonotype was picked up one time. A junction end diverges from the germline sequence, so it may reflect a read error. This rearrangement joins TRBV20-1 to TRBJ1-5; D is uncertain. CDR1 and CDR2 from the germline V gene are DFQATT and SNEGSKA (reference sequence). The CDR3 spans 14 residues. CDR3 loop: CTARVRGSGQPQHF. DNA of the CDR3: TGCACTGCTAGAGTTCGAGGGTCGGGGCAGCCCCAGCATTTT.

With regard to this clonotype: A much larger clone lies one base from this, so it may be a read error. The CDR3 does not close with the conserved phenylalanine or tryptophan, likely indicating a read error. The chain links TRBV5-1 to TRBJ2-5; 9 positions match TRBD1. CDR1 is SGHRS, CDR2 YFSETQ, per germline. The CDR3 length is 13 residues. The V gene end was trimmed by 3 bases and the J gene end by 4 bases; junction bases not matched to a gene: 1. CDR3 in amino acids: CASSWGQGETQYS. DNA of the CDR3: TGCGCCAGCAGCTGGGGACAGGGAGAGACCCAGTACTCC.

A remark on this clonotype: Mismatch with germline at one junction end may stem from a read error. The CDR3 region has the DNA TGTGCCAGCAGTCAGGAAACGGGAGGTGGCAATGAGCAGTCCTTC. Translated, it gives CASSQETGGGNEQSF. This chain joins TRBV11-3 and TRBJ2-1, with 7 bases aligning to TRBD2. Germline CDR1 SGHNT, CDR2 YENEEA. The CDR3 loop spans 15 amino acids.

The chain combines TRBV29-1 with TRBJ1-1; 7 positions match TRBD1. Germline CDR1 is SQVTM and CDR2 is ANQGSEA. The CDR3 spans 15 residues. The V segment lost 2 bases and the J segment 2 bases; nucleotides outside the gene matches: 8. CDR3 amino acids: CSVESLYRGNTEAFF. The DNA for the CDR3 is TGCAGCGTTGAATCGCTCTACAGGGGTAACACTGAAGCTTTCTTT.

As to this clonotype: One junction end disagrees with the germline gene, perhaps due to a read error. Here the CDR3 reads CVSSGEGENQPQHF. The CDR3 DNA is TGTGTCAGCAGTGGGGAGGGCGAAAATCAGCCCCAGCATTTT. The V call is TRBV6-1, the J call TRBJ1-5; D unresolved. The CDR3 contains 14 residues. Germline V CDR1 and CDR2: MNHNS, SASEGT.

This chain uses TRBV11-2 with TRBJ2-1; 7 bases map to TRBD2. Germline CDR1 is SGHAT and CDR2 is FQNNGV. J was trimmed by 3 bases and V by 6 bases; bases with no gene match: 17. The length of the CDR3 is 18 residues. Here the CDR3 DNA reads TGTGCCAGCAGGCCCGGACTAGTGGGAGGGCTTAGCTACAATGAGCAGTTCTTC. Translated: CASRPGLVGGLSYNEQFF. Using reference TRBV11-2 and TRBJ2-1 for the parts outside the CDR3, the full variable domain is EAGVAQSPRYKIIEKRQSVAFWCNPISGHATLYWYQQILGQGPKLLIQFQNNGVVDDSQLPKDRFSAERLKGVDSTLKIQPAKLEDSAVYLCASRPGLVGGLSYNEQFFGPGTRLTVL.